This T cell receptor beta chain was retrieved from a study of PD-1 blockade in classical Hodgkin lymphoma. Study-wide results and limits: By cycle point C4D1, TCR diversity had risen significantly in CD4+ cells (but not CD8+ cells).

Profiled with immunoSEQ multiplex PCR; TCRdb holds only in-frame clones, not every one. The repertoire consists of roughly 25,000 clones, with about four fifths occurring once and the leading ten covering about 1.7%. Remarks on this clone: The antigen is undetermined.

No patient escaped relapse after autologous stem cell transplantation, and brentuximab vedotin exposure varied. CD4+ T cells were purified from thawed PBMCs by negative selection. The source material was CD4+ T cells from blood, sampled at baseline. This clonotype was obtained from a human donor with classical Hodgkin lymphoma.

The CDR3 loop reads CSVEPQGARGDTQYF. CDR3 bases: TGCAGCGTTGAACCTCAGGGAGCGCGGGGAGATACGCAGTATTTT. This rearrangement joins TRBV29-1 to TRBJ2-3; D is perhaps TRBD2 (6 bases). CDR1 SQVTM and CDR2 ANQGSEA come from the germline V gene. Trimming took 2 bases from V and 5 from J, leaving 17 bases between them. The length of the CDR3 is 15 residues.